This passage covers 9 T cell receptor beta chains from one sample sequenced in a study of blood T cells in healthy people across ages. A J-beta primer mix and a sample-barcoded 5' primer were used in a second PCR of roughly 6 to 12 cycles. TCRdb independently ran MiXCR on the 5' RACE reads; one entry per CDR3 protein. There are about 1.5 million distinct CDR3 sequences in the sample; around 39% occur only once, and under 8% lies in the top ten. Sequenced input: blood. The receptors originated from a woman under 30 in good health.

The sample holds a few counts of this clonotype. The rearrangement joins TRBV11-2 to TRBJ2-7; 8 bases are shared with TRBD2. Germline V lookup: CDR1 SGHAT, CDR2 FQNNGV. Trimming cost V 5 bases and J 2 bases; bases outside gene matches: 11. There are 16 residues in the CDR3. CDR3 DNA: TGTGCCAGCAGCCCCCCTGAAGGGCGGGAGGCCTACGAGCAGTACTTC. Its protein is CASSPPEGREAYEQYF.

Remarks on this clonotype: One base away lies a much larger clone, so this may be a sequencing read error. This chain joins TRBV3-1 and TRBJ2-7; TRBD2 is a possible D gene (6 bases). Trimming stripped 4 bases from V and 10 bases from J, with 14 bases between. CDR3 length: 12 amino acids. In germline, CDR1 is LGHDT, CDR2 YNNKEL (reference sequence). The CDR3 region is CASSREEKAQYF. CDR3 nucleotides: TGTGCCAGCAGCCGGGAGGAAAAGGCCCAGTACTTC.

The count of this clonotype is one. One end of the junction does not line up with germline, which may come from a read error. V gene TRBV20-1 combines with J gene TRBJ2-1; D gene uncertain. This CDR3 has 15 residues. Germline values: CDR1 DFQATT, CDR2 SNEGSKA (reference sequence). The chain's CDR3 is CSAEDGRLLMNGQFF. The CDR3 DNA follows: TGCAGTGCCGAGGATGGGCGGCTGCTAATGAATGGGCAGTTCTTC.

This chain joins TRBV3-1 and TRBJ1-3; TRBD1 agrees at 7 bases. The CDR3 extends over 16 amino acids. The germline V gene encodes CDR1 LGHDT and CDR2 YNNKEL (reference sequence). The junction had 6 bases not matched to a gene; V was cut back by 1 base and J by 3 bases. This chain's CDR3 is CASSQGQGFFGNTIYF. CDR3 in DNA: TGTGCCAGCAGCCAAGGACAGGGTTTCTTTGGAAACACCATATATTTT.

This chain links TRBV9 with TRBJ2-6; 9 bases align to TRBD1. Germline assignment: CDR1 SGDLS and CDR2 YYNGEE. V lost 1 base to trimming and J lost 3 bases; unmatched junction nucleotides: 5. The CDR3 covers 17 residues. The CDR3 protein is CASSVRGTGYGANVLTF. In nucleotides, the CDR3 is TGTGCCAGCAGCGTAAGGGGGACAGGGTATGGGGCCAACGTCCTGACTTTC.

This chain links TRBV20-1 with TRBJ2-7; TRBD2 matches at 7 bases. Germline V CDR1 and CDR2: DFQATT, SNEGSKA (reference sequence). The CDR3 spans 14 residues. The V gene end was trimmed by 0 bases and the J gene end by 5 bases; junction bases not matched to a gene: 7. The CDR3 DNA reads TGCAGTGCTAGAGATCAAGCGGGAAAGAACGAGCAGTACTTC. Translation gives CSARDQAGKNEQYF.

This chain connects TRBV4-2 to TRBJ2-5, with TRBD2 matching over 7 bases. V lost 4 bases, J lost 2 bases, and 10 bases stayed unmatched. Germline loops: CDR1 LGHNA, CDR2 YNFKEQ. This CDR3 has 16 amino acids. CDR3 amino acids: CASSLTGTTLQETQYF. CDR3 sequence (DNA): TGTGCCAGCAGCCTAACCGGGACTACTTTACAAGAGACCCAGTACTTC.

The chain's CDR3 is CASSQTGTTLYF. The DNA for the CDR3 is TGTGCCAGCAGCCAAACCGGTACGACCCTGTACTTC. The chain links TRBV14 to TRBJ2-7, with D unresolved. The ends were cut back, 2 bases at V and 12 bases at J, with 14 bases in the middle. The CDR3 has 12 amino acids. Germline assignment: CDR1 SGHDN and CDR2 FVKESK. Filled out from reference TRBV14 and TRBJ2-7, the complete variable domain reads EAGVTQFPSHSVIEKGQTVTLRCDPISGHDNLYWYRRVMGKEIKFLLHFVKESKQDESGMPNNRFLAERTGGTYSTLKVQPAELEDSGVYFCASSQTGTTLYFGPGTRLTVT.

This chain links TRBV20-1 with TRBJ2-3; 9 bases agree with TRBD2. J gave up 1 base and V 5 bases, and 7 bases lay outside the gene matches. CDR1 and CDR2 (germline): DFQATT, SNEGSKA (reference sequence). The CDR3 has 15 residues. The CDR3 protein is CSARRLAEGTDTQYF. As DNA, the CDR3 is TGCAGTGCTCGGAGACTAGCGGAGGGCACAGATACGCAGTATTTT.